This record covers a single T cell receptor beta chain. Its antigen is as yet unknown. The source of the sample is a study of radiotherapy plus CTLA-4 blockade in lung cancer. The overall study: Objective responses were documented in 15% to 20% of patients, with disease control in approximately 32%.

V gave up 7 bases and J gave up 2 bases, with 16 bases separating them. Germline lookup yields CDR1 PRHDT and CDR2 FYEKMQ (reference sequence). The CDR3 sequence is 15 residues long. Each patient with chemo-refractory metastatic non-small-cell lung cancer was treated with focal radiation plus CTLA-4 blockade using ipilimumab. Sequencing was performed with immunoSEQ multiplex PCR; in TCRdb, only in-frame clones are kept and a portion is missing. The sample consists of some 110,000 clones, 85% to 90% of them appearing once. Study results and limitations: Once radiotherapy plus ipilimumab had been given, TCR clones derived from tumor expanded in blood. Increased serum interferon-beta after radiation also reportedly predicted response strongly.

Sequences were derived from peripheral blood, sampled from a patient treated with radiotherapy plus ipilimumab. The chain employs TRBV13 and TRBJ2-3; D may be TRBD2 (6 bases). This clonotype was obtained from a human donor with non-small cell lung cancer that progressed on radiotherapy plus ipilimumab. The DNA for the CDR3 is TGTGCCAGCACCTCCGGGAGCATAGCCACAGATACGCAGTATTTT. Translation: CASTSGSIATDTQYF.